The 26 T cell receptor beta chains listed next were all sequenced from one sample in a study of T cells after yellow fever vaccination (dated by TCRdb to between 2018 and 2020). Interpreted using the paper, the treatment or condition label stands for: live attenuated yellow fever vaccine strain. Receptor amplification or capture employed 5' RACE. The run used an Illumina HiSeq 2500. The public reads were reprocessed in TCRdb via fastp at Q25 and MiXCR, keeping in-frame beta chains. For every CDR3 protein sequence, its rows merge into one entry that carries the most common genes and DNA. The sample contains approximately 510,000 distinct CDR3 sequences, roughly 22% of them found a single time. About a sixth of the sample is in the top ten clones. Specimen: PBMCs, collected roughly 23 days after the first yellow fever vaccination. These receptors were collected from a young man who received the YFV17D yellow fever vaccine.

As DNA, the CDR3 is TGTGCCAGCAAGAACAGGGTCGCGAATCAGCCCCAGCATTTT. The encoded protein is CASKNRVANQPQHF. The rearrangement uses TRBV6-2 or TRBV6-3 and TRBJ1-5; possibly TRBD1 for D (6 bases). The CDR3 has 14 residues. The germline gives CDR1 MNHEY, CDR2 SVGEGT. Trimming took off 7 bases at V and 4 bases at J, with 14 bases between the two ends.

The chain has TRBV29-1 and TRBJ2-5; D is perhaps TRBD1 (6 bases). Trimming cost V 6 bases and J 0 bases, with 11 bases left between them. Germline V gene sequence: CDR1 SQVTM, CDR2 ANQGSEA. This CDR3 spans 13 amino acids. This chain's CDR3 is CSVAQGNQETQYF. CDR3 nucleotides: TGCAGCGTGGCCCAGGGGAACCAAGAGACCCAGTACTTC.

This clonotype was detected only a few times. The chain links TRBV7-2 to TRBJ1-2, with D unresolved. V was shortened by 5 bases and J by 6 bases, with 10 bases between the two germline ends. The CDR3 runs to 12 residues. Germline V gene sequence: CDR1 SGHTA, CDR2 FQGNSA. CDR3 region: CASSPSPNGYTF. The CDR3 region has the DNA TGTGCCAGCAGCCCCTCCCCTAATGGCTACACCTTC.

The V call is TRBV6-1, the J call TRBJ2-1; TRBD2 matches at 14 bases. Trimming took 5 bases from V and 6 from J; bases not matched to a gene: 3. The CDR3 length is 15 residues. Per germline, CDR1 MNHNS and CDR2 SASEGT. The CDR3 DNA follows: TGTGCCAGCAGTCAGGGACTAGCGGGGGTCAATGAGCAGTTCTTC. Translating it yields CASSQGLAGVNEQFF.

This clonotype was seen more than once but under ten times. The J gene is TRBJ1-1, the V gene TRBV12-3 or TRBV12-4, with D hard to call. Deletions cut 6 bases from V and 6 bases from J, with 11 bases between. The CDR3 has 12 residues. In DNA form, the CDR3 reads TGTGCCAGCAGCGTTACTCGGTCTGAAGCTTTCTTT. Translated: CASSVTRSEAFF.

This clonotype came up once. The chain couples TRBV6-1 to TRBJ2-1; D ambiguous. Germline assignment: CDR1 MNHNS and CDR2 SASEGT. The CDR3 spans 16 residues. V shed 8 bases and J shed 0 bases, with 17 bases lying between them. This CDR3 is CASSPSTADSYNEQFF. The CDR3 coding sequence is TGTGCCAGCTCCCCCTCAACGGCGGACTCCTACAATGAGCAGTTCTTC.

The chain links TRBV12-3 or TRBV12-4 to TRBJ1-5, with a possible D match to TRBD1 (6 bases). This CDR3 spans 13 amino acids. V dropped 7 bases and J dropped 7 bases, with 14 bases sitting between them. In DNA form, the CDR3 reads TGTGCCAGCAAAGAGGGGGGGCAACAGCCCCAGCATTTT. This sequence encodes CASKEGGQQPQHF.

This clonotype was picked up a small number of times. The chain links TRBV5-1 to TRBJ1-1; 7 bases line up with TRBD1. V lost 2 bases and J lost 5; bases outside the gene matches: 6. This CDR3 region has 14 residues. From germline, CDR1 is SGHRS and CDR2 YFSETQ. As DNA, the CDR3 is TGCGCCAGCAGCTTAGACAGGGTCGAGACTGAAGCTTTCTTT. Translating gives CASSLDRVETEAFF.

The genes are TRBV29-1 and TRBJ2-5; the D is unclear. Germline CDR1 reads SQVTM; CDR2 reads ANQGSEA. CDR3 length: 13 residues. Trimming cost V 0 bases and J 5 bases, with 10 bases left between them. DNA for the CDR3: TGCAGCGTTGAAGACGCCGCCTGGGAGACCCAGTACTTC. It encodes CSVEDAAWETQYF.

This clonotype was observed at least ten times. This chain connects TRBV28 to TRBJ2-5, with a tentative D call TRBD2 (6 bases). This CDR3 comprises 14 residues. CDR1 is MDHEN and CDR2 is SYDVKM in the germline V gene. Trimming stripped 3 bases from V and 4 bases from J, with 12 bases between. The CDR3 loop is CASSFQGGGETQYF. CDR3 nucleotide sequence: TGTGCCAGCAGTTTCCAGGGAGGTGGAGAGACCCAGTACTTC.

V is TRBV4-1 and J is TRBJ2-3, with 12 bases matching TRBD1. V gave up 2 bases and J gave up 2 bases; unmatched junction bases: 2. Germline V lookup: CDR1 MGHRA, CDR2 YSYEKL. The CDR3 is 16 residues long. The CDR3 spells CASSQWDRGLTDTQYF. The DNA of the CDR3 is TGCGCCAGCAGCCAATGGGACAGGGGGCTCACAGATACGCAGTATTTT.

V and J are TRBV6-1 and TRBJ1-2; D is unclear. Per the germline V gene, CDR1 is MNHNS and CDR2 is SASEGT. The CDR3 contains 13 residues. V lost 8 bases to trimming and J lost 8 bases, with 18 bases between them. CDR3 DNA sequence: TGTGCCAGCCTTCAGGCGGCCGGGAAGGGCTACACCTTC. The encoded protein is CASLQAAGKGYTF.

The chain joins TRBV7-3 to TRBJ2-3; 14 nucleotides agree with TRBD2. The germline CDR1 and CDR2 sequences are SGHTA and FQGTGA. This CDR3 is built from 16 residues. J gave up 4 bases and V 4 bases, and 4 bases lay outside the gene matches. The chain's CDR3 is CASSWAGLAGADTQYF. CDR3 sequence (DNA): TGTGCCAGCAGCTGGGCGGGACTAGCGGGGGCAGATACGCAGTATTTT.

In its sample, this clonotype was seen many times. The V and J genes are TRBV20-1 and TRBJ2-2; D tentatively reads TRBD1 or TRBD2 (5 bases each). CDR3 length: 13 amino acids. CDR1 and CDR2 (germline): DFQATT, SNEGSKA (reference sequence). V was cut by 5 bases and J by 3 bases, with 10 bases left in between. The CDR3 here is CSARDRYTGELFF. The CDR3 coding sequence is TGCAGTGCTCGGGACCGCTACACCGGGGAGCTGTTTTTT.

This clonotype was counted between two and nine times. The J gene is TRBJ2-1, the V gene TRBV7-2, with D perhaps given as TRBD1 or TRBD2 (5 bases each). In germline, CDR1 is SGHTA, CDR2 FQGNSA. V was trimmed by 5 bases and J by 9 bases, leaving 14 bases between them. The CDR3 extends over 13 amino acids. In DNA form, the CDR3 reads TGTGCCAGCAGCCGGGACCCCCGCAGTGAGCAGTTCTTC. Its translation: CASSRDPRSEQFF.

The table lists this clonotype with a few counts. The J gene is TRBJ1-2, the V gene TRBV12-3 or TRBV12-4, with 7 nucleotides matching TRBD1. The CDR3 has 15 amino acids. V lost 6 bases and J lost 4; bases outside the gene matches: 11. CDR3 sequence (DNA): TGTGCCAGCAGGTTCGGCAGGGGGAGATCCTATGGCTACACCTTC. Its protein is CASRFGRGRSYGYTF.

The chain links TRBV20-1 to TRBJ2-5; perhaps D is TRBD1 or TRBD2 (6 bases each). V lost 4 bases, J lost 2 bases, and 14 bases lay in between. CDR1 is DFQATT, CDR2 SNEGSKA, per germline (reference sequence). This CDR3 has 14 amino acids. The CDR3 protein is CSAMPGGGQETQYF. The CDR3, as DNA: TGCAGTGCTATGCCAGGAGGGGGTCAAGAGACCCAGTACTTC.

A few counts support this clonotype. This chain connects TRBV7-9 to TRBJ2-1; D is ambiguous. From germline, CDR1 is SEHNR and CDR2 FQNEAQ (reference sequence). The CDR3 loop spans 12 amino acids. Between the trimmed V and J ends, which lost 1 base and 7 bases, there was a span of 5 bases. This CDR3 reads CASSLVTNEQFF. CDR3 sequence (DNA): TGTGCCAGCAGCTTAGTAACGAATGAGCAGTTCTTC.

This clonotype was counted at least ten times. The rearrangement links TRBV20-1 to TRBJ2-1; TRBD2 matches 8 bases. The V gene's germline CDR1 is DFQATT and CDR2 SNEGSKA (reference sequence). J gave up 5 bases and V 1 base, and 7 bases lay outside the gene matches. CDR3 length equals 15 residues. CDR3 loop: CSARADAGGHNEQFF. Written as DNA, the CDR3 is TGCAGTGCTAGAGCGGATGCGGGGGGCCACAATGAGCAGTTCTTC.

This clonotype occurred a few times. V and J are TRBV6-5 and TRBJ1-5; no clear D. Deletions cut 4 bases from V and 0 bases from J, with 13 bases between. Germline CDR1 is MNHEY and CDR2 is SVGAGI. The CDR3 is made up of 16 amino acids. The CDR3, as DNA: TGTGCCAGCAGTTTACTCGCGCCGAATAGCAATCAGCCCCAGCATTTT. The encoded protein is CASSLLAPNSNQPQHF.

The chain recombines TRBV20-1 with TRBJ1-2; D is possibly TRBD1 (5 bases). This CDR3 has 13 amino acids. Germline-derived CDR1 and CDR2 are DFQATT and SNEGSKA (reference sequence). V was clipped by 4 bases and J by 8 bases, with 17 bases between them. The CDR3 DNA reads as TGCAGTGCTACCGCGGACAACGCATGGGGCTACACCTTC. Its protein is CSATADNAWGYTF.

In regard to this clonotype: The germline gene is not matched at one end of the junction; a read error may be the cause. The V and J genes are TRBV12-3 or TRBV12-4 and TRBJ1-5, with D perhaps TRBD1 (6 bases). CDR3 length: 14 amino acids. CDR3: CACSFSRGDQPQHF. The DNA for the CDR3 is TGTGCCTGCAGTTTCTCCAGGGGAGATCAGCCCCAGCATTTT.

The chain employs TRBV6-5 and TRBJ2-7; 8 nucleotides agree with TRBD1. CDR3 length: 16 residues. In germline, CDR1 is MNHEY, CDR2 SVGAGI. After removal of 2 bases from V and 7 bases from J, the junction contained 13 bases not matched to a gene. The CDR3 region has the DNA TGTGCCAGCAGTTACGGCAGCAGGGGGCGCGCTAATGAGCAGTACTTC. Protein sequence: CASSYGSRGRANEQYF.

This chain connects TRBV29-1 to TRBJ2-2, with unresolved D. The V and J ends lost 4 bases and 5 bases respectively, with 8 bases between them. The CDR3 runs 12 residues. Germline CDR1 reads SQVTM; CDR2 reads ANQGSEA. The DNA of the CDR3 is TGCAGCGTTGTTTTGGGTACCGGGGAGCTGTTTTTT. This translates into CSVVLGTGELFF.

This clonotype appeared a few times. The rearrangement uses TRBV3-1 and TRBJ1-1, with a possible D match to TRBD1 (6 bases). This CDR3 has 12 residues. Germline V lookup: CDR1 LGHDT, CDR2 YNNKEL (reference sequence). The V gene lost 1 base and the J gene lost 11 bases, with 11 bases spanning the gap. As DNA, the CDR3 is TGTGCCAGCAGCCAAGCACAGGGTACGGCTTTCTTT. Amino acid sequence: CASSQAQGTAFF.

This clonotype came up many times. The gene calls are TRBV6-2 or TRBV6-3 and TRBJ2-5, with 7 bases matching TRBD2. The CDR3 consists of 14 residues. The V gene end was trimmed by 5 bases and the J gene end by 5 bases; junction bases not matched to a gene: 8. The V gene's germline CDR1 is MNHEY and CDR2 SVGEGT. For the CDR3, the DNA is TGTGCCAGCAGTCTCGCCGGGCGGGAGGAGACCCAGTACTTC. It specifies CASSLAGREETQYF.